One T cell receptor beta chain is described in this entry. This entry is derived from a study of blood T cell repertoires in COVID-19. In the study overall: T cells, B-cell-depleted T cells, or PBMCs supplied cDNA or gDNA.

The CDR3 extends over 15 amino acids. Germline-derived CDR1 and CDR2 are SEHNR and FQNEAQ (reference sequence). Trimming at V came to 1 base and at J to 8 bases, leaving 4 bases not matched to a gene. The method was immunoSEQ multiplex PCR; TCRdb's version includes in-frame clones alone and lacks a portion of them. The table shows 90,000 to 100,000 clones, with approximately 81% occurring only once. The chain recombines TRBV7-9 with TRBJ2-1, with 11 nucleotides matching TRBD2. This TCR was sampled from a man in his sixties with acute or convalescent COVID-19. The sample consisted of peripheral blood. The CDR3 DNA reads TGTGCCAGCAGCTTAGGGCTAGCGGGAGGTTATGAGCAGTTCTTC. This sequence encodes CASSLGLAGGYEQFF.